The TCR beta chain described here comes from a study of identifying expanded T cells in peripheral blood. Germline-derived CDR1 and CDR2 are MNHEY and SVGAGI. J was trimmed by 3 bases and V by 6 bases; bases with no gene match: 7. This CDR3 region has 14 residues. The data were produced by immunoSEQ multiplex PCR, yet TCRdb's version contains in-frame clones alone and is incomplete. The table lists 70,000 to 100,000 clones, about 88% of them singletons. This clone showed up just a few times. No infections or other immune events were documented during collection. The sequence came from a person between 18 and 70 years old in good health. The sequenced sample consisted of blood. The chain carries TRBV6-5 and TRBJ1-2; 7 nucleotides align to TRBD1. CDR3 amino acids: CASSVGGSDYGYTF. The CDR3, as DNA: TGTGCCAGCAGCGTAGGGGGCAGTGACTATGGCTACACCTTC.